This T cell receptor (beta chain) stems from a study of siplizumab effects on memory and regulatory T cells. Generated by immunoSEQ multiplex PCR, the TCRdb table keeps only in-frame clones and is missing some. The table shows around 100,000 clones, with around 90% occurring only once. In germline, CDR1 is MNHNS, CDR2 SASEGT. The CDR3 consists of 15 residues. Deletions cut 3 bases from V and 11 bases from J, with 20 bases between. This sequence originates from a human donor in good health. Some clones in this sample may be carry-over from other donors' samples. The V gene is TRBV6-1, the J gene TRBJ2-1, with D maybe TRBD1 (5 bases). The specimen sequenced was CD4+ T cells sorted from blood. The CDR3 sequence: CASSEVQLGAQKQFF. The CDR3 nucleotides are TGTGCCAGCAGTGAGGTTCAGCTAGGGGCTCAGAAGCAGTTCTTC.